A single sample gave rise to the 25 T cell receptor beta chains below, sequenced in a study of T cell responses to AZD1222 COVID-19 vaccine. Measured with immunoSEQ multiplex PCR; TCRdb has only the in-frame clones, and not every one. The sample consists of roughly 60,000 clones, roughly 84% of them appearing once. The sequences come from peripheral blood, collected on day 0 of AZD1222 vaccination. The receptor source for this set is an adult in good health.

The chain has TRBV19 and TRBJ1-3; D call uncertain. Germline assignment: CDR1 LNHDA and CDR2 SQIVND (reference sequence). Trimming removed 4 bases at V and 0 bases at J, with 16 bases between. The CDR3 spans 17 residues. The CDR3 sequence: CASSRDTAPISGNTIYF. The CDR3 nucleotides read TGTGCCAGTAGTAGGGATACGGCCCCGATCTCTGGAAACACCATATATTTT.

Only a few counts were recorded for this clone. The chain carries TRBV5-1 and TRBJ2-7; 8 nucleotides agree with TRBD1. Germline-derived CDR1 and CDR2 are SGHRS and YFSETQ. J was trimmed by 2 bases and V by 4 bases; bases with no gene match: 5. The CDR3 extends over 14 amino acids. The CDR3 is CASSVGQAPYEQYV. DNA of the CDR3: TGCGCCAGCAGCGTGGGACAGGCACCCTACGAGCAGTACGTC.

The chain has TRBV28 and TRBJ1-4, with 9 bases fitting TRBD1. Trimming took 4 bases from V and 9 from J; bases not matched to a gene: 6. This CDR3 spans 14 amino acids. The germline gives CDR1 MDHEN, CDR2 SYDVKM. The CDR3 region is CASSSGQGIQKLFF. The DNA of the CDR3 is TGTGCCAGCAGTTCGGGACAGGGAATACAAAAACTGTTTTTT. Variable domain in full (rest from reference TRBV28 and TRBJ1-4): DVKVTQSSRYLVKRTGEKVFLECVQDMDHENMFWYRQDPGLGLRLIYFSYDVKMKEKGDIPEGYSVSREKKERFSLILESASTNQTSMYLCASSSGQGIQKLFFGSGTQLSVL.

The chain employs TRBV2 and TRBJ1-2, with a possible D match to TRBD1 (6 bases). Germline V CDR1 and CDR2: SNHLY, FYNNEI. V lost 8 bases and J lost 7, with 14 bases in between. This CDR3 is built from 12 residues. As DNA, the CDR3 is TGTGCCAGCCAGCAGGGGATGGGTGGCTACACCTTC. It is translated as CASQQGMGGYTF.

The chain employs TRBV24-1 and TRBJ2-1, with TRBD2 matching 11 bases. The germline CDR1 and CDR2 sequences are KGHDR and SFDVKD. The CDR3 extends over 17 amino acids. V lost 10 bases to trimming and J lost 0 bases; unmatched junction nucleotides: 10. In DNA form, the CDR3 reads TGTGCCACGTCCGGGACTAGCGGCTTGAGCTCCTACAATGAGCAGTTCTTC. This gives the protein CATSGTSGLSSYNEQFF.

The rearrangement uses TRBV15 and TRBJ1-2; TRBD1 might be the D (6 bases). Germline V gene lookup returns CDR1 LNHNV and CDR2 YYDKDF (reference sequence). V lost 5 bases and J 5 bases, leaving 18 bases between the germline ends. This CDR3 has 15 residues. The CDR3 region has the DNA TGTGCCACCAGCGCTCGACAGGAGCAGGGATATGGCTACACCTTC. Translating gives CATSARQEQGYGYTF.

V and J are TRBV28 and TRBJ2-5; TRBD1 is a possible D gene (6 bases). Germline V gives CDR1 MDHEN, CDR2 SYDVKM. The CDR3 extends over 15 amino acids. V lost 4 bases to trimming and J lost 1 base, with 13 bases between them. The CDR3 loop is CASSSPAGAQETQYF. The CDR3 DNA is TGTGCCAGCAGTTCGCCGGCAGGGGCCCAAGAGACCCAGTACTTC.

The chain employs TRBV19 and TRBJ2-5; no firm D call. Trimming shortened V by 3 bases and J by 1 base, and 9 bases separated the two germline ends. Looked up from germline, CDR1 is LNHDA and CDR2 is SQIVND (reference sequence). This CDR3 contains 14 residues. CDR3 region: CASSMGRAQETQYF. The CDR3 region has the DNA TGTGCCAGTAGTATGGGCAGAGCCCAAGAGACCCAGTACTTC.

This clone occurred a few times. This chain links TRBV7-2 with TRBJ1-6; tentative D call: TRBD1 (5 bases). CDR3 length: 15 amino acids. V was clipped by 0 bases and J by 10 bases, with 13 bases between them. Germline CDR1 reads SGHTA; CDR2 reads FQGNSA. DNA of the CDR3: TGTGCCAGCAGCTTAGCCTTCCGGGGGAGATCACCCCTCCACTTT. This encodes CASSLAFRGRSPLHF.

The CDR3 loop reads CASSLEYAGLVNYGYTF. The CDR3 nucleotides read TGCGCCAGCAGCTTGGAATATGCAGGGCTGGTTAACTATGGCTACACCTTC. The rearrangement uses TRBV5-1 and TRBJ1-2; tentatively, D is TRBD1 (5 bases). Trimming removed 0 bases from V and 1 base from J, with 16 bases in between. Germline V gene data show CDR1 as SGHRS and CDR2 as YFSETQ. The CDR3 sequence is 17 residues long.

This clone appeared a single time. This CDR3 reads CASRRQLNSNQPQHF. The CDR3 region has the DNA TGTGCCAGCAGACGACAGTTAAATAGCAATCAGCCCCAGCATTTT. This sequence joins TRBV27 and TRBJ1-5; tentatively, D is TRBD1 (5 bases). The germline V gene has CDR1 MNHEY and CDR2 SMNVEV (reference sequence). The CDR3 is 15 amino acids. Trimming took off 6 bases at V and 0 bases at J, with 12 bases between the two ends.

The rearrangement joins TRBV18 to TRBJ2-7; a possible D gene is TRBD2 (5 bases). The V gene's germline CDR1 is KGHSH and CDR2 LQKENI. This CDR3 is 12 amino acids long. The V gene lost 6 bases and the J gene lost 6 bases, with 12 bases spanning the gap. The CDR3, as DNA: TGTGCCAGCTCCCCCGACGGAGGCGAGCAGTACGTC. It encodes CASSPDGGEQYV.

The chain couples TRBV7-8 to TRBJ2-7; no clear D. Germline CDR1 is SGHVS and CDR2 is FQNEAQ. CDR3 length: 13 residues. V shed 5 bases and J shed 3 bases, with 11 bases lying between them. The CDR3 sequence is CASSEQLLYEQYV. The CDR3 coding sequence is TGTGCCAGCAGCGAACAACTACTCTACGAGCAGTACGTC.

The CDR3 spells CASSYPLQGVAADSYNEQFF. The CDR3 bases are TGTGCCAGCAGTTACCCCTTACAGGGCGTCGCAGCGGACTCCTACAATGAGCAGTTCTTC. V is TRBV6-2 or TRBV6-3 and J is TRBJ2-1; possible D gene TRBD1, 6 bases. CDR1 and CDR2 (germline): MNHEY, SVGEGT. CDR3 length: 20 residues. Trimming pared 2 bases from V and 0 bases from J, leaving 23 bases between.

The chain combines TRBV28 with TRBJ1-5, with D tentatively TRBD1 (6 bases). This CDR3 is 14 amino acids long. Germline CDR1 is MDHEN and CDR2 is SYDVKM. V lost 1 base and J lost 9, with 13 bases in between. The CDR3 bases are TGTGCCAGCAGTTTATACCGCCGGGACACGCCCCAGCATTTT. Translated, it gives CASSLYRRDTPQHF.

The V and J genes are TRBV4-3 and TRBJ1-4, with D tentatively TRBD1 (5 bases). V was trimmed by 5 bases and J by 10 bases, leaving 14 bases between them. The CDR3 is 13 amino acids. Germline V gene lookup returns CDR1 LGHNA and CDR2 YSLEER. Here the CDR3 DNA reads TGCGCCAGCAGCGGAGAGGGACGTGCAAAACTGTTTTTT. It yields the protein CASSGEGRAKLFF.

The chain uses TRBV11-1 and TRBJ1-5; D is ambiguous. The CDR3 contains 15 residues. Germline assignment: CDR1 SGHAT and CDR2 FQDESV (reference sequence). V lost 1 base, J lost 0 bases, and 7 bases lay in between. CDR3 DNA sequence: TGTGCCAGCAGCTTAGACGGCTTTAGCAATCAGCCCCAGCATTTT. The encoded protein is CASSLDGFSNQPQHF.

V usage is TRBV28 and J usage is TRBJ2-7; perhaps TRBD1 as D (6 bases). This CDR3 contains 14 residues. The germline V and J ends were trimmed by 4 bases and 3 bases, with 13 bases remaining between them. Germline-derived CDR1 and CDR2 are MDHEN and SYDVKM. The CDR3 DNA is TGTGCCAGCAGTTACAGGCGGACAGTCTACGAGCAGTACGTC. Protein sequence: CASSYRRTVYEQYV.

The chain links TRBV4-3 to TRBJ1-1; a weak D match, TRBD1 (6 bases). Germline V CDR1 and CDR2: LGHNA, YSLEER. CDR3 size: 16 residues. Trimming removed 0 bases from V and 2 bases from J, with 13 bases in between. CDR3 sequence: CASSQDVGGANTEAFF. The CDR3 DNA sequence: TGCGCCAGCAGCCAAGATGTTGGGGGGGCCAACACTGAAGCTTTCTTT.

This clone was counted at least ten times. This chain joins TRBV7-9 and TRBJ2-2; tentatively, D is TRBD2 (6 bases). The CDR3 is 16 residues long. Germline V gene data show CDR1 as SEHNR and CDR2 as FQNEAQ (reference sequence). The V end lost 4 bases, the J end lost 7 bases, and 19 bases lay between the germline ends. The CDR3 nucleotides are TGTGCCAGCAGCTACCTGGCGGGACCGTTTAGCGGGGAGCTGTTTTTT. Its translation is CASSYLAGPFSGELFF.

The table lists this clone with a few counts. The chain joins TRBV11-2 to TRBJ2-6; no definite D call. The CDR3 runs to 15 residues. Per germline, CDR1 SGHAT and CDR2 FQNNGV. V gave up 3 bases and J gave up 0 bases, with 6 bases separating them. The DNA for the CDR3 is TGTGCCAGCAGCTTTCGACTCTCTGGGGCCAACGTCCTGACTTTC. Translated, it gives CASSFRLSGANVLTF.

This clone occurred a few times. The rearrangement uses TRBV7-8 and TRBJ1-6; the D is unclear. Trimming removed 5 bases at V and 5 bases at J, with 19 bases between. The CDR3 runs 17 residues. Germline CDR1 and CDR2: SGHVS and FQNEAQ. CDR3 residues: CASSLKRDVSDNSPLHF. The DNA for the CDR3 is TGTGCCAGCAGCCTGAAAAGGGATGTCTCAGATAATTCACCCCTCCACTTT. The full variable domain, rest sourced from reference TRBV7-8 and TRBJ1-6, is GAGVSQSPRYKVAKRGQDVALRCDPISGHVSLFWYQQALGQGPEFLTYFQNEAQLDKSGLPSDRFFAERPEGSVSTLKIQRTQQEDSAVYLCASSLKRDVSDNSPLHFGNGTRLTVT.

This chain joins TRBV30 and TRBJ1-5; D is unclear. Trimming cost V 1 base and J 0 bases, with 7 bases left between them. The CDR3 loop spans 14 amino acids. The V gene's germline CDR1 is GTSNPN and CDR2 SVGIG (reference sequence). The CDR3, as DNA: TGTGCCTGGAGTGCCCAACATAGCAATCAGCCCCAGCATTTT. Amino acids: CAWSAQHSNQPQHF. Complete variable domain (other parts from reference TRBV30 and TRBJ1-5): SQTIHQWPATLVQPVGSPLSLECTVEGTSNPNLYWYRQAAGRGLQLLFYSVGIGQISSEVPQNLSASRPQDRQFILSSKKLLLSDSGFYLCAWSAQHSNQPQHFGDGTRLSIL.

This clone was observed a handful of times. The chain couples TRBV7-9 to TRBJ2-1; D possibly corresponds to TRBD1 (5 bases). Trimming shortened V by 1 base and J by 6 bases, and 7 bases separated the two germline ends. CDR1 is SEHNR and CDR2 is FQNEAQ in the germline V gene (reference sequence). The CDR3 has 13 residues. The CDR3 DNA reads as TGTGCCAGCAGCTTAGGGCAGGGCAATGAGCAGTTCTTC. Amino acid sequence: CASSLGQGNEQFF.

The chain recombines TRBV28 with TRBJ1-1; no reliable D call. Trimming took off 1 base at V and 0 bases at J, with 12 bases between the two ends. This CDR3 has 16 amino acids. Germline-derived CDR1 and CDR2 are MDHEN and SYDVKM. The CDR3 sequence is CASSLYTSVMNTEAFF. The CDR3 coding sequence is TGTGCCAGCAGTTTATATACGTCGGTGATGAACACTGAAGCTTTCTTT.